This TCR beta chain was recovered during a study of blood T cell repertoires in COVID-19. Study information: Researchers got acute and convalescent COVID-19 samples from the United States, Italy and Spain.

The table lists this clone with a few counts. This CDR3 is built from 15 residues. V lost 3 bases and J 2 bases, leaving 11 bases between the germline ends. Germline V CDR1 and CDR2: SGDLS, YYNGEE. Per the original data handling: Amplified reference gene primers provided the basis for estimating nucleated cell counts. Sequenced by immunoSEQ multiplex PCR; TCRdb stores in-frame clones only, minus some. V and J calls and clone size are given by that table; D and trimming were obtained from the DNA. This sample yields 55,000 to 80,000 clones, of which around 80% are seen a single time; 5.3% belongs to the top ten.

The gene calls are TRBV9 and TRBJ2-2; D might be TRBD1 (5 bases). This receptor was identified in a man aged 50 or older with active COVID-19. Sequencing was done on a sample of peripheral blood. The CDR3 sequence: CASSAWTLNTGELFF. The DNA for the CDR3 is TGTGCCAGCAGCGCTTGGACACTTAACACCGGGGAGCTGTTTTTT.